These 18 T cell receptor beta chains were all obtained from the same sample, sequenced in a study of T cell responses to AZD1222 COVID-19 vaccine. Assay used: immunoSEQ multiplex PCR; TCRdb lists only in-frame clones, some missing. The table has around 170,000 clones, roughly 90% seen once; the top ten hold about 4.4%. This material consisted of peripheral blood, taken on day 0 of AZD1222 vaccination. The receptors were sampled from an adult in good health.

The chain employs TRBV19 and TRBJ1-2, with D possibly matching TRBD1 (5 bases). The V and J ends lost 10 bases and 10 bases respectively, with 19 bases between them. Germline assignment: CDR1 LNHDA and CDR2 SQIVND (reference sequence). The CDR3 totals 12 residues. Here the CDR3 DNA reads TGTGCCACTCTGACAGCTGAGGATGACTACACCTTC. Its protein product is CATLTAEDDYTF. Variable domain in full (rest from reference TRBV19 and TRBJ1-2): DGGITQSPKYLFRKEGQNVTLSCEQNLNHDAMYWYRQDPGQGLRLIYYSQIVNDFQKGDIAEGYSVSREKKESFPLTVTSAQKNPTAFYLCATLTAEDDYTFGSGTRLTVV.

The chain recombines TRBV10-2 with TRBJ2-2, with 13 nucleotides matching TRBD2. The CDR3 spans 18 residues. CDR1 and CDR2 from the germline V gene are WSHSY and SAAADI. After removal of 2 bases from V and 6 bases from J, the junction contained 9 bases not matched to a gene. This CDR3 reads CASSETPGLAGVPGELFF. DNA of the CDR3: TGCGCCAGCAGTGAGACGCCCGGACTAGCGGGAGTTCCCGGGGAGCTGTTTTTT.

This sequence joins TRBV5-1 and TRBJ1-5; weak D call: TRBD1 (5 bases). CDR3 length equals 13 residues. Per germline, CDR1 SGHRS and CDR2 YFSETQ. Trimming cost V 2 bases and J 6 bases, with 9 bases left between them. The CDR3 DNA reads as TGCGCCAGCAGCTTCGGGGCTGGTCAGCCCCAGCATTTT. It specifies CASSFGAGQPQHF.

This chain connects TRBV27 to TRBJ1-4; D may be TRBD1 (6 bases). This CDR3 comprises 16 residues. Germline V gene data show CDR1 as MNHEY and CDR2 as SMNVEV (reference sequence). Trimming removed 2 bases at V and 8 bases at J, with 18 bases between. The CDR3 region has the DNA TGTGCCAGCAGTTTAAGTCCGGGGGCGGGGTGGGAAAAACTGTTTTTT. Its protein product is CASSLSPGAGWEKLFF.

There are a few counts of this clone. The rearrangement links TRBV27 to TRBJ2-7; TRBD2 aligns across 7 bases. This CDR3 is 13 amino acids long. Trimming cost V 8 bases and J 3 bases; bases outside gene matches: 7. The germline V gene has CDR1 MNHEY and CDR2 SMNVEV (reference sequence). The CDR3 is CASSGGSNYEQYF. Here the CDR3 DNA reads TGTGCCAGCTCGGGCGGGAGTAACTACGAGCAGTACTTC.

The CDR3 DNA reads as TGTGCCAGCAGCTTGGGTACAGGATACACCGGGGAGCTGTTTTTT. Translation gives CASSLGTGYTGELFF. This sequence joins TRBV5-4 and TRBJ2-2; TRBD1 is a possible D gene (5 bases). The V gene lost 0 bases and the J gene lost 3 bases, with 9 bases spanning the gap. The CDR3 extends over 15 amino acids. CDR1 and CDR2 from the germline V gene are SGHNT and YYREEE (reference sequence).

The V and J genes are TRBV30 and TRBJ1-4; TRBD1 might be the D (5 bases). The CDR3 has 13 amino acids. Per the germline V gene, CDR1 is GTSNPN and CDR2 is SVGIG (reference sequence). V lost 4 bases and J lost 8, with 14 bases in between. The CDR3 sequence: CAWTWGGKEKLFF. In DNA, the CDR3 is TGTGCCTGGACCTGGGGCGGGAAGGAAAAACTGTTTTTT.

The V call is TRBV11-3, the J call TRBJ2-5; 10 nucleotides agree with TRBD2. V lost 5 bases, J lost 4 bases, and 13 bases stayed unmatched. Germline V lookup: CDR1 SGHNT, CDR2 YENEEA. The CDR3 length is 17 residues. CDR3 residues: CASSHRGSGRPGETQYF. The CDR3 DNA reads TGTGCCAGCAGCCACCGGGGTAGCGGGAGGCCGGGAGAGACCCAGTACTTC.

The CDR3 protein is CASCPGTQNYGYTF. CDR3 sequence (DNA): TGTGCCAGCTGTCCAGGGACACAGAACTATGGCTACACCTTC. This chain connects TRBV7-9 to TRBJ1-2; the D gene is possibly TRBD1 (6 bases). CDR3 size: 14 residues. Trimming shortened V by 8 bases and J by 2 bases, and 15 bases separated the two germline ends. Germline V gene data show CDR1 as SEHNR and CDR2 as FQNEAQ (reference sequence).

The rearrangement links TRBV28 to TRBJ1-2; D is uncertain. The CDR3 has 11 amino acids. Per the germline V gene, CDR1 is MDHEN and CDR2 is SYDVKM. V lost 5 bases and J lost 2, with 3 bases in between. The CDR3, as DNA: TGTGCCAGCAGTGTAAACTATGGCTACACCTTC. Its protein product is CASSVNYGYTF.

The chain combines TRBV11-3 with TRBJ2-1; either TRBD1 or TRBD2 may supply D (6 bases each). Trimming cost V 4 bases and J 5 bases, with 15 bases left between them. From germline, CDR1 is SGHNT and CDR2 YENEEA. This CDR3 comprises 15 residues. The CDR3 spells CASSSRGAANNEQFF. For the CDR3, the DNA is TGTGCCAGCAGCTCGAGGGGGGCTGCAAACAATGAGCAGTTCTTC.

The chain employs TRBV7-3 and TRBJ2-3; D ambiguous. The V gene lost 1 base and the J gene lost 6 bases, with 8 bases spanning the gap. Germline V CDR1 and CDR2: SGHTA, FQGTGA. This CDR3 is built from 13 residues. The CDR3 bases are TGTGCCAGCAGCTTAAACCAGCTTGATACGCAGTATTTT. Translating it yields CASSLNQLDTQYF.

V and J are TRBV10-3 and TRBJ1-1; perhaps TRBD1 as D (6 bases). The V gene lost 3 bases and the J gene lost 4 bases, with 15 bases spanning the gap. The CDR3 is 15 residues long. Germline V gene data show CDR1 as ENHRY and CDR2 as SYGVKD. The CDR3 reads CAISDQPQGTTEAFF. The CDR3, as DNA: TGTGCCATCAGTGATCAACCCCAGGGGACCACTGAAGCTTTCTTT.

This chain joins TRBV6-5 and TRBJ1-1; possibly TRBD1 for D (6 bases). This CDR3 contains 12 residues. With 9 bases removed from V and 0 bases from J, the gap between germline ends came to 8 bases. The germline V gene encodes CDR1 MNHEY and CDR2 SVGAGI. The CDR3 spells CASHRVNTEAFF. In DNA form, the CDR3 reads TGTGCCAGTCACAGGGTGAACACTGAAGCTTTCTTT.

This chain uses TRBV19 with TRBJ2-1; D may be TRBD1 (6 bases). CDR1 and CDR2 (germline): LNHDA, SQIVND (reference sequence). The V gene lost 5 bases and the J gene lost 9 bases, with 14 bases spanning the gap. This CDR3 is built from 13 residues. As DNA, the CDR3 is TGTGCCAGTAGTGGGGGCCCCCCCCCTGAGCAGTTCTTC. This gives the protein CASSGGPPPEQFF.

The CDR3 coding sequence is TGTGCCAGCAGCCAACAGGGGTTGGGGGTCGAGCAGTACTTC. Amino acid sequence: CASSQQGLGVEQYF. The chain has TRBV28 and TRBJ2-7; 7 bases match TRBD1. The V and J ends lost 6 bases and 6 bases, in that order; junction bases with no gene match: 11. The CDR3 spans 14 residues. Germline assignment: CDR1 MDHEN and CDR2 SYDVKM.

The rearrangement uses TRBV12-3 or TRBV12-4 and TRBJ2-5; D is unresolved. This CDR3 region has 13 residues. V was pared by 3 bases and J by 3 bases, with 8 bases between. CDR3 DNA sequence: TGTGCCAGCAGTTTGTGGAGAAAAGAGACCCAGTACTTC. It is translated as CASSLWRKETQYF.

This chain uses TRBV12-3 or TRBV12-4 with TRBJ1-2; D possibly corresponds to TRBD1 (6 bases). There are 13 residues in the CDR3. V was clipped by 8 bases and J by 9 bases, with 19 bases between them. The CDR3 loop is CASGFLSDRSYTF. The CDR3 DNA follows: TGTGCCAGCGGATTCTTATCCGACAGGAGCTACACCTTC.